This TCR beta chain comes out of a study of shared clonotypes between healthy human individuals. The study, taken as a whole, reports: Among donors, clonotype sharing was expected to be affected by sequencing depth.

This CDR3 comprises 13 residues. Trimming took 7 bases from V and 0 from J, leaving 10 bases between them. Germline V gene data show CDR1 as SGHRS and CDR2 as YFSETQ. Deep-level assay runs were performed. Clones were read by immunoSEQ multiplex PCR, and TCRdb kept only the in-frame ones, dropping some. The table lists hundreds of thousands of clones, around 95% of them singletons, with over 0.095% in the top ten. A note on this clone: Antigen specificity is unknown.

CD45RO negativity and positive selection for CCR7 defined naive CD8 cells, a population that excluded terminally differentiated effector memory CD45RA+ cells. Donors, without exception, were Caucasian adults residing in Nashville, Tennessee. This chain uses TRBV5-1 with TRBJ1-1; D gene ambiguous. The sequence derives from a woman in her twenties or thirties in good health. The sequenced material came from naive CD8+ T cells sorted from blood. Here the CDR3 reads CASVPLMNTEAFF. DNA of the CDR3: TGCGCCAGCGTCCCACTCATGAACACTGAAGCTTTCTTT.